One sample yielded the 28 T cell receptor beta chains listed below, sequenced in a study of blood T cell repertoires in COVID-19. Clones were sequenced by immunoSEQ multiplex PCR, and TCRdb holds only the in-frame ones, with some missing. The repertoire holds around 150,000 clones, with over 65% as singletons. The sequencing sample was made of peripheral blood. These receptors came from a man in his 70s with acute or convalescent COVID-19.

The V and J genes are TRBV2 and TRBJ1-2, with TRBD1 matching 7 bases. V shed 6 bases and J 2 bases; nucleotides not matched to a gene: 6. The CDR3 length is 14 residues. CDR1 and CDR2 from the germline V gene are SNHLY and FYNNEI. The CDR3 DNA reads as TGTGCCAGCAGAACGGGGACAGTAAACTATGGCTACACCTTC. Its protein is CASRTGTVNYGYTF.

This rearrangement joins TRBV6-6 to TRBJ2-1; 13 bases agree with TRBD2. The CDR3 sequence is 15 residues long. Germline-derived CDR1 and CDR2 are MNHNY and SVGAGI (reference sequence). V dropped 6 bases and J dropped 5; count of bases not matched to a gene: 4. CDR3: CASSRGLAGDNEQFF. CDR3 in DNA: TGTGCCAGCAGCCGCGGACTAGCGGGGGACAATGAGCAGTTCTTC.

V usage is TRBV2 and J usage is TRBJ2-6; tentative D call: TRBD1 (5 bases). The V gene's germline CDR1 is SNHLY and CDR2 FYNNEI. The CDR3 contains 17 residues. Between the trimmed V and J ends, which lost 6 bases and 0 bases, there was a span of 15 bases. The CDR3 loop is CASSGRASASGANVLTF. CDR3 nucleotide sequence: TGTGCCAGCAGCGGCAGGGCCTCCGCCTCTGGGGCCAACGTCCTGACTTTC.

The chain combines TRBV5-4 with TRBJ2-1; TRBD2 matches 7 bases. Germline V gives CDR1 SGHNT, CDR2 YYREEE (reference sequence). V dropped 0 bases and J dropped 9; count of bases not matched to a gene: 6. This CDR3 comprises 14 residues. This CDR3 is CASSLELPGGEQFF. For the CDR3, the DNA is TGTGCCAGCAGCTTGGAACTACCGGGGGGTGAGCAGTTCTTC.

This chain uses TRBV6-5 with TRBJ2-5, with D possibly TRBD2 on 6 matching bases. V lost 10 bases and J lost 5, with 23 bases in between. There are 15 residues in the CDR3. Germline CDR1 and CDR2: MNHEY and SVGAGI. CDR3 sequence (DNA): TGTGCCACAACTCATGGGAGGCAGGGTCGGGAGACCCAGTACTTC. Translation: CATTHGRQGRETQYF.

The chain carries TRBV5-1 and TRBJ1-5; 10 nucleotides agree with TRBD1. Germline lookup yields CDR1 SGHRS and CDR2 YFSETQ. J gave up 5 bases and V 4 bases, and 6 bases lay outside the gene matches. The CDR3 runs 15 residues. The CDR3 loop is CASSPGGQGHQPQHF. CDR3 in DNA: TGCGCCAGCAGCCCCGGGGGACAGGGGCATCAGCCCCAGCATTTT.

The V call is TRBV6-5, the J call TRBJ2-2; unclear D gene. Germline CDR1 is MNHEY and CDR2 is SVGAGI. V shed 2 bases and J shed 5 bases, with 6 bases lying between them. CDR3 size: 13 residues. CDR3 residues: CASSYPPTGELFF. In nucleotides, the CDR3 is TGTGCCAGCAGTTACCCCCCGACCGGGGAGCTGTTTTTT.

Note on this clone: Germline is not matched at one junction end, which may reflect a read error. For the CDR3, the DNA is TGTGCTAGCAGCCCCTGGACTAGCGGGAGCGGTACCGGGGAGCTGTTTTTT. As protein: CASSPWTSGSGTGELFF. The chain has TRBV7-7 and TRBJ2-2; 13 bases match TRBD2. The CDR3 covers 17 residues. Per the germline V gene, CDR1 is SSHAT and CDR2 is FNYEAQ (reference sequence). Complete variable domain (other parts from reference TRBV7-7 and TRBJ2-2): GAGVSQSPRYKVTKRGQDVTLRCDPISSHATLYWYQQALGQGPEFLTYFNYEAQPDKSGLPSDRFSAERPEGSISTLTIQRTEQRDSAMYRCASSPWTSGSGTGELFFGEGSRLTVL.

V gene TRBV11-2 combines with J gene TRBJ2-7; TRBD2 matches 15 bases. CDR1 is SGHAT, CDR2 FQNNGV, per germline. The CDR3 contains 19 residues. V was pared by 0 bases and J by 1 base, with 7 bases of the junction left unmatched. CDR3 sequence: CASSLEPGLAGGPSYEQYF. In DNA, the CDR3 is TGTGCCAGCAGCTTAGAACCGGGACTAGCGGGAGGCCCTTCCTACGAGCAGTACTTC. The full variable domain, with the rest looked up from reference TRBV11-2 and TRBJ2-7, is EAGVAQSPRYKIIEKRQSVAFWCNPISGHATLYWYQQILGQGPKLLIQFQNNGVVDDSQLPKDRFSAERLKGVDSTLKIQPAKLEDSAVYLCASSLEPGLAGGPSYEQYFGPGTRLTVT.

This chain connects TRBV29-1 to TRBJ2-3; D unclear. Per the germline V gene, CDR1 is SQVTM and CDR2 is ANQGSEA. V lost 8 bases and J 0 bases, leaving 6 bases between the germline ends. This CDR3 is 11 amino acids long. CDR3 amino acids: CSSLSTDTQYF. The DNA of the CDR3 is TGCAGCTCCCTCAGCACAGATACGCAGTATTTT.

The CDR3 DNA follows: TGTCTGAGCAGCGGATCCTACGAGCAGTACTTC. The encoded protein is CLSSGSYEQYF. V usage is TRBV28 and J usage is TRBJ2-7; D might be TRBD2 (5 bases). Germline CDR1 is MDHEN and CDR2 is SYDVKM. The CDR3 is 11 amino acids. Full variable domain (rest looked up from reference TRBV28 and TRBJ2-7): DVKVTQSSRYLVKRTGEKVFLECVQDMDHENMFWYRQDPGLGLRLIYFSYDVKMKEKGDIPEGYSVSREKKERFSLILESASTNQTSMYLCLSSGSYEQYFGPGTRLTVT.

This clone has only one observation. The rearrangement uses TRBV11-2 and TRBJ1-1; D perhaps matches TRBD1 (6 bases). The CDR3 runs to 15 residues. V lost 5 bases and J 2 bases, leaving 15 bases between the germline ends. Germline lookup yields CDR1 SGHAT and CDR2 FQNNGV. This CDR3 is CASSPPGGRNTEAFF. The CDR3 coding sequence is TGTGCCAGCAGCCCCCCCGGGGGGCGAAACACTGAAGCTTTCTTT.

V gene TRBV18 combines with J gene TRBJ2-5; 7 bases fit TRBD2. Germline CDR1 and CDR2: KGHSH and LQKENI. This CDR3 is built from 19 residues. After removal of 1 base from V and 2 bases from J, the junction contained 16 bases not matched to a gene. The CDR3 DNA sequence: TGTGCCAGCTCACCACGGACTCAGATCTCGGGGGGAATGCAAGAGACCCAGTACTTC. It specifies CASSPRTQISGGMQETQYF.

The chain couples TRBV18 to TRBJ2-4; D is possibly TRBD1 (6 bases). Deletions cut 2 bases from V and 2 bases from J, with 10 bases between. The CDR3 is made up of 15 amino acids. CDR1 is KGHSH, CDR2 LQKENI, per germline. The CDR3 sequence is CASSPGGLTKNIQYF. CDR3 in DNA: TGTGCCAGCTCACCAGGGGGCTTAACCAAAAACATTCAGTACTTC.

The rearrangement joins TRBV5-4 to TRBJ1-2, with TRBD1 as a possible D gene (5 bases). The CDR3 consists of 12 residues. Germline V gene data show CDR1 as SGHNT and CDR2 as YYREEE (reference sequence). Between the trimmed V and J ends, which lost 4 bases and 5 bases, there was a span of 9 bases. CDR3 region: CASSPGSYGYTF. The CDR3 region has the DNA TGTGCCAGCAGCCCAGGGTCTTATGGCTACACCTTC.

V and J are TRBV5-4 and TRBJ1-1; D is possibly TRBD1 (5 bases). The CDR3 sequence is 17 residues long. CDR1 is SGHNT and CDR2 is YYREEE in the germline V gene (reference sequence). V lost 4 bases and J 0 bases, leaving 19 bases between the germline ends. The CDR3 loop reads CASSDPRSGNMNTEAFF. The DNA for the CDR3 is TGTGCCAGCAGCGACCCACGGTCAGGGAATATGAACACTGAAGCTTTCTTT.

This clone was observed once. The chain joins TRBV21-1 to TRBJ2-3; TRBD2, the table's D call, lacks a check against the DNA. TRBV21-1 is shown as a pseudogene. The CDR3 is 13 amino acids. CDR3 bases: TGTGCCAGCGGACTAGCGTGCACAGATACGCAGTATTTT. Protein sequence: CASGLACTDTQYF.

V and J are TRBV2 and TRBJ1-2; tentatively, D is TRBD1 (5 bases). Germline CDR1 reads SNHLY; CDR2 reads FYNNEI. Trimming removed 8 bases at V and 4 bases at J, with 11 bases between. This CDR3 comprises 12 residues. The CDR3 loop reads CASQGIGYGYTF. The CDR3 region has the DNA TGTGCCAGCCAGGGTATTGGCTATGGCTACACCTTC.

J is TRBJ2-7 and V is TRBV5-1, with a weak D call TRBD2 (6 bases). CDR3 length: 16 residues. Germline lookup yields CDR1 SGHRS and CDR2 YFSETQ. Trimming removed 0 bases at V and 6 bases at J, with 19 bases between. The CDR3, as DNA: TGCGCCAGCAGCTTGGCCGACACTAGCAAGTTGTCCGAGCAGTACTTC. The encoded protein is CASSLADTSKLSEQYF.

This clone was detected only once. The chain is built from TRBV6-6 and TRBJ2-7, with D hard to call. V lost 4 bases and J 4 bases, leaving 11 bases between the germline ends. Looked up from germline, CDR1 is MNHNY and CDR2 is SVGAGI (reference sequence). The CDR3 loop spans 13 amino acids. The CDR3 sequence is CASSSQEAYEQYF. The CDR3 DNA reads as TGTGCCAGCAGTTCTCAGGAAGCTTACGAGCAGTACTTC.

The J gene is TRBJ1-4, the V gene TRBV4-2, with 8 bases lining up with TRBD1. This CDR3 spans 16 amino acids. The trim removed 1 base at V and 7 bases at J, leaving 8 bases unmatched. CDR1 is LGHNA, CDR2 YNFKEQ, per germline. CDR3 region: CASSQAPQGGGEKLFF. In DNA, the CDR3 is TGTGCCAGCAGCCAAGCACCACAGGGGGGTGGTGAAAAACTGTTTTTT.

The chain carries TRBV6-5 and TRBJ1-2; D is uncertain. Per the germline V gene, CDR1 is MNHEY and CDR2 is SVGAGI. V shed 3 bases and J shed 3 bases, with 11 bases lying between them. The CDR3 is 14 residues long. The CDR3 coding sequence is TGTGCCAGCAGTTATTCGAGGTTCGACTATGGCTACACCTTC. Translation: CASSYSRFDYGYTF.

The chain joins TRBV10-1 to TRBJ2-1, with D possibly matching TRBD1 (5 bases). In germline, CDR1 is WNHNN, CDR2 SYGVQD (reference sequence). The CDR3 consists of 16 residues. The germline V and J ends were trimmed by 4 bases and 4 bases, with 17 bases remaining between them. The CDR3 protein is CASSAGRQGLYNEQFF. The CDR3 DNA follows: TGCGCCAGCAGTGCTGGGCGGCAGGGCCTATACAATGAGCAGTTCTTC.

The J gene is TRBJ1-3, the V gene TRBV30, with D hard to call. V gave up 1 base and J gave up 0 bases, with 4 bases separating them. The CDR3 is 13 residues long. CDR1 is GTSNPN and CDR2 is SVGIG in the germline V gene (reference sequence). CDR3 region: CAWSAYSGNTIYF. The CDR3 DNA follows: TGTGCCTGGAGTGCGTACTCTGGAAACACCATATATTTT.

The V call is TRBV5-5, the J call TRBJ2-7, with D unclear. V was trimmed by 9 bases and J by 0 bases, leaving 13 bases between them. Germline V gives CDR1 SGHKS, CDR2 YYEKEE (reference sequence). The CDR3 totals 13 residues. Here the CDR3 reads CATSTVSSYEQYF. CDR3 sequence (DNA): TGTGCCACTTCAACCGTTAGCTCCTACGAGCAGTACTTC.

J is TRBJ2-1 and V is TRBV6-2 or TRBV6-3; 13 positions match TRBD2. The V gene's germline CDR1 is MNHEY and CDR2 SVGEGT. The CDR3 has 15 amino acids. Unmatched junction bases numbered 2, after V lost 5 bases and J lost 4 bases. The CDR3 DNA reads TGTGCCAGCAGTCAGGGACTAGCGGGGTACAATGAGCAGTTCTTC. This translates into CASSQGLAGYNEQFF.

The J gene is TRBJ1-5, the V gene TRBV19; the match to TRBD1 covers 10 bases. The J segment lost 7 bases and the V segment lost 5 bases, leaving 11 bases of the junction unmatched. The germline gives CDR1 LNHDA, CDR2 SQIVND (reference sequence). The CDR3 length is 16 residues. Here the CDR3 reads CASSAGDRGLRQPQHF. DNA of the CDR3: TGTGCCAGTAGTGCCGGGGACAGGGGTTTACGACAGCCCCAGCATTTT.

The rearrangement joins TRBV6-6 to TRBJ2-1, with TRBD1 identical over 9 bases. With 5 bases clipped from V and 4 bases from J, the junction kept 9 bases outside the gene matches. Germline loops: CDR1 MNHNY, CDR2 SVGAGI (reference sequence). The length of the CDR3 is 16 residues. The CDR3 coding sequence is TGTGCCAGCAGTACTTCCCGGGACAGGGAGTACAATGAGCAGTTCTTC. Protein sequence: CASSTSRDREYNEQFF.